This T cell receptor beta chain emerged from a study of blood T cell repertoires in COVID-19. At the level of the study: The United States, Italy and Spain were the sources of the acute and convalescent COVID-19 samples. Sources were T cells, B-cell-depleted T cells, or PBMCs; the material itself was cDNA or gDNA.

This clone appeared once. Original methodology: The assay estimated nucleated cells by amplifying reference gene primers. Repertoires were generated with immunoSEQ multiplex PCR, while TCRdb's copy carries only in-frame clones and drops some. V, J and clone size were drawn from that table, and D and trimming were deduced from the DNA. The sample lists tens of thousands of clones, 85% to 90% occurring once. V was clipped by 2 bases and J by 8 bases, with 16 bases between them. The germline V gene has CDR1 SGHTS and CDR2 YDEGEE. The CDR3 runs to 14 residues. This TCR was recovered from an elderly man with acute or convalescent COVID-19. The sequencing input was peripheral blood. This chain connects TRBV5-8 to TRBJ1-2, with D possibly being TRBD1 (5 bases). In DNA form, the CDR3 reads TGTGCCAGCAGCTTAAGCCTGGCTCCAGGGGGCTACACCTTC. It codes for CASSLSLAPGGYTF.